Shown below are 23 T cell receptor beta chains from a single sample sequenced in a study of cytomegalovirus exposure and HLA in healthy donors. The PCR made use of 60 Vbeta and 13 Jbeta primers. Profiled with immunoSEQ multiplex PCR; TCRdb holds only in-frame clones, not every one. The table shows about 220,000 clones, with roughly 70% occurring only once. The sample consisted of PBMCs. The receptors come from a woman in her twenties or thirties in good health and CMV-seronegative.

The chain is built from TRBV30 and TRBJ2-2, with TRBD2 as a possible D gene (6 bases). The germline CDR1 and CDR2 sequences are GTSNPN and SVGIG (reference sequence). CDR3 size: 16 residues. Trimming stripped 0 bases from V and 6 bases from J, with 17 bases between. The CDR3: CAWSVTSGVRPGELFF. The CDR3, as DNA: TGTGCCTGGAGTGTTACGTCGGGAGTCAGACCCGGGGAGCTGTTTTTT. The full variable domain, its missing parts supplied by reference TRBV30 and TRBJ2-2, is SQTIHQWPATLVQPVGSPLSLECTVEGTSNPNLYWYRQAAGRGLQLLFYSVGIGQISSEVPQNLSASRPQDRQFILSSKKLLLSDSGFYLCAWSVTSGVRPGELFFGEGSRLTVL.

The gene calls are TRBV10-3 and TRBJ2-5; perhaps TRBD1 as D (6 bases). The V end was cut by 6 bases, the J end by 4 bases, with 12 bases between. Germline CDR1 is ENHRY and CDR2 is SYGVKD. This CDR3 contains 13 residues. The CDR3 loop reads CAISQTGGETQYF. The CDR3 nucleotides read TGTGCCATCAGCCAGACAGGAGGAGAGACCCAGTACTTC.

V usage is TRBV15 and J usage is TRBJ2-1; 7 bases fit TRBD1. CDR1 LNHNV and CDR2 YYDKDF come from the germline V gene (reference sequence). V gave up 6 bases and J gave up 4 bases; unmatched junction bases: 3. This CDR3 is 13 amino acids long. The CDR3 nucleotides read TGTGCCACCAGTTGGGACAGATACAATGAGCAGTTCTTC. Translating it yields CATSWDRYNEQFF.

This clone was seen a few times. V usage is TRBV11-3 and J usage is TRBJ1-5; D is uncertain. The germline V and J ends were trimmed by 1 base and 6 bases, with 7 bases remaining between them. The CDR3 length is 13 residues. Germline assignment: CDR1 SGHNT and CDR2 YENEEA. Written as DNA, the CDR3 is TGTGCCAGCAGCTTAGGGCCTGCTCAGCCCCAGCATTTT. Translating gives CASSLGPAQPQHF.

The rearrangement uses TRBV7-9 and TRBJ1-5; possibly TRBD1 for D (6 bases). Trimming shortened V by 1 base and J by 9 bases, and 7 bases separated the two germline ends. Germline values: CDR1 SEHNR, CDR2 FQNEAQ (reference sequence). The CDR3 consists of 12 residues. The CDR3 DNA sequence: TGTGCCAGCAGCTTAGAACAGGGGCCCCAGCATTTT. Translation gives CASSLEQGPQHF.

V gene TRBV5-1 combines with J gene TRBJ1-2; unclear D gene. V lost 4 bases and J 8 bases, leaving 15 bases between the germline ends. The CDR3 totals 13 residues. CDR1 is SGHRS, CDR2 YFSETQ, per germline. CDR3 bases: TGCGCCAGCAGCGTTACGCAATCGGGAGGCTACACCTTC. Translating it yields CASSVTQSGGYTF.

This clone has just one count. The chain uses TRBV5-4 and TRBJ2-1; 9 positions match TRBD2. This CDR3 spans 17 amino acids. The germline CDR1 and CDR2 sequences are SGHNT and YYREEE (reference sequence). Unmatched junction bases numbered 15, after V lost 4 bases and J lost 7 bases. The CDR3 sequence: CASSPTPSGALGNEQFF. In DNA form, the CDR3 reads TGTGCCAGCAGCCCGACGCCTAGCGGGGCCCTAGGGAATGAGCAGTTCTTC.

This clone was seen only a few times. This chain connects TRBV2 to TRBJ1-4; 7 positions agree with TRBD1. The CDR3 spans 14 residues. The germline gives CDR1 SNHLY, CDR2 FYNNEI. Unmatched junction bases numbered 1, after V lost 6 bases and J lost 0 bases. The CDR3 nucleotides are TGTGCCAGCAGCGGGACAGCAACTAATGAAAAACTGTTTTTT. The encoded protein is CASSGTATNEKLFF. The variable domain in full, with the rest retrieved from reference TRBV2 and TRBJ1-4, is EPEVTQTPSHQVTQMGQEVILRCVPISNHLYFYWYRQILGQKVEFLVSFYNNEISEKSEIFDDQFSVERPDGSNFTLKIRSTKLEDSAMYFCASSGTATNEKLFFGSGTQLSVL.

J is TRBJ2-5 and V is TRBV30; TRBD2 is a possible D gene (5 bases). The germline V gene encodes CDR1 GTSNPN and CDR2 SVGIG (reference sequence). V lost 1 base and J lost 2, with 14 bases in between. The CDR3 is 15 amino acids. CDR3 sequence (DNA): TGTGCCTGGAGTGCCTTGGGGAGCACTCAAGAGACCCAGTACTTC. Translating it yields CAWSALGSTQETQYF.

The V call is TRBV21-1, the J call TRBJ2-1; no check of the table's D call, TRBD1, against the DNA was made. TRBV21-1 is a pseudogene. This CDR3 region has 16 residues. CDR3 sequence: CATQWTGRPSYNEQFF. The CDR3 nucleotides are TGTGCCACCCAATGGACAGGGCGCCCCTCCTACAATGAGCAGTTCTTC.

This chain connects TRBV19 to TRBJ2-1; 8 bases line up with TRBD2. This CDR3 has 15 amino acids. V lost 4 bases to trimming and J lost 5 bases; unmatched junction nucleotides: 7. Germline values: CDR1 LNHDA, CDR2 SQIVND (reference sequence). In nucleotides, the CDR3 is TGTGCCAGTAGTAGTAGCGGGACTCACGACAATGAGCAGTTCTTC. This translates into CASSSSGTHDNEQFF.

The chain carries TRBV6-1 and TRBJ1-1; D ambiguous. The CDR3 length is 14 residues. Germline lookup yields CDR1 MNHNS and CDR2 SASEGT. Between the trimmed V and J ends, which lost 4 bases and 5 bases, there was a span of 14 bases. The CDR3 nucleotides read TGTGCCAGCAGTGTTCGGTCCATCGGGACTGAAGCTTTCTTT. It specifies CASSVRSIGTEAFF.

The chain couples TRBV7-6 to TRBJ2-1; 14 positions agree with TRBD2. The CDR3 is 17 residues long. Per germline, CDR1 SGHVS and CDR2 FNYEAQ. V gave up 4 bases and J gave up 6 bases; unmatched junction bases: 8. The DNA of the CDR3 is TGTGCCAGCAGCTCCCCATCGACTAGCGGGAGGGGCAATGAGCAGTTCTTC. Amino acids: CASSSPSTSGRGNEQFF.

The genes are TRBV7-9 and TRBJ1-1; unclear D gene. The V end was cut by 1 base, the J end by 8 bases, with 11 bases between. The germline gives CDR1 SEHNR, CDR2 FQNEAQ (reference sequence). This CDR3 comprises 13 residues. CDR3 amino acids: CASSLGAGQEAFF. CDR3 DNA sequence: TGTGCCAGCAGCTTAGGGGCAGGTCAAGAAGCTTTCTTT. Variable domain in full (rest from reference TRBV7-9 and TRBJ1-1): DTGVSQNPRHKITKRGQNVTFRCDPISEHNRLYWYRQTLGQGPEFLTYFQNEAQLEKSRLLSDRFSAERPKGSFSTLEIQRTEQGDSAMYLCASSLGAGQEAFFGQGTRLTVV.

The CDR3: CAWAENTEAFF. The CDR3 region has the DNA TGTGCCTGGGCAGAGAACACTGAAGCTTTCTTT. The chain is built from TRBV30 and TRBJ1-1; D gene unclear. The germline V gene encodes CDR1 GTSNPN and CDR2 SVGIG (reference sequence). Trimming removed 5 bases at V and 1 base at J, with 5 bases between. The CDR3 length is 11 residues.

The chain is built from TRBV7-2 and TRBJ2-2, with D tentatively TRBD1 (6 bases). The V gene's germline CDR1 is SGHTA and CDR2 FQGNSA. V was cut by 5 bases and J by 1 base, with 11 bases left in between. This CDR3 has 15 residues. The CDR3 sequence is CASSRQVRNTGELFF. CDR3 sequence (DNA): TGTGCCAGCAGCCGACAGGTGCGGAACACCGGGGAGCTGTTTTTT.

At least ten counts were recorded for this clone. The rearrangement uses TRBV9 and TRBJ2-7; 15 bases align to TRBD2. The V gene's germline CDR1 is SGDLS and CDR2 YYNGEE. Losses at the gene ends were 0 bases for V and 4 bases for J; bases not matched to a gene: 2. This CDR3 region has 16 residues. The CDR3 coding sequence is TGTGCCAGCAGCGTAGGAGGGACTAGCGGGAGGTACGAGCAGTACTTC. Translating it yields CASSVGGTSGRYEQYF. Based on the CDR3 plus reference TRBV9 and TRBJ2-7, the full variable domain is DSGVTQTPKHLITATGQRVTLRCSPRSGDLSVYWYQQSLDQGLQFLIQYYNGEERAKGNILERFSAQQFPDLHSELNLSSLELGDSALYFCASSVGGTSGRYEQYFGPGTRLTVT.

The rearrangement uses TRBV10-3 and TRBJ1-5, with TRBD1 identical over 7 bases. Germline V gene lookup returns CDR1 ENHRY and CDR2 SYGVKD. The V gene end was trimmed by 11 bases and the J gene end by 3 bases; junction bases not matched to a gene: 13. This CDR3 is 15 amino acids long. CDR3 sequence (DNA): TGTGCCTCAGGGATCGACAGGGTGTCCAATCAGCCCCAGCATTTT. Its protein is CASGIDRVSNQPQHF.

The CDR3 bases are TGCGCCAGCAGCCCCATGGGGGGGGCTAATGAAAAACTGTTTTTT. Translated, it gives CASSPMGGANEKLFF. The chain is built from TRBV5-1 and TRBJ1-4, with D possibly matching TRBD1 (5 bases). Trimming pared 4 bases from V and 3 bases from J, leaving 13 bases between. Germline V gene sequence: CDR1 SGHRS, CDR2 YFSETQ. This CDR3 spans 15 amino acids. Full variable domain (outside the CDR3, taken from reference TRBV5-1 and TRBJ1-4): KAGVTQTPRYLIKTRGQQVTLSCSPISGHRSVSWYQQTPGQGLQFLFEYFSETQRNKGNFPGRFSGRQFSNSRSEMNVSTLELGDSALYLCASSPMGGANEKLFFGSGTQLSVL.

The chain uses TRBV6-5 and TRBJ1-1; D ambiguous. The germline V and J ends were trimmed by 6 bases and 1 base, with 12 bases remaining between them. Germline V gene lookup returns CDR1 MNHEY and CDR2 SVGAGI. There are 14 residues in the CDR3. The CDR3 is CASSGGRENTEAFF. The CDR3 nucleotides are TGTGCCAGCAGCGGCGGGCGTGAGAACACTGAAGCTTTCTTT.

This sequence joins TRBV5-1 and TRBJ2-2; 8 bases map to TRBD2. Germline CDR1 is SGHRS and CDR2 is YFSETQ. The CDR3 extends over 20 amino acids. Losses at the gene ends were 4 bases for V and 0 bases for J; bases not matched to a gene: 17. The CDR3 loop is CASSRDPTKRGTSNTGELFF. As DNA, the CDR3 is TGCGCCAGCAGCCGCGACCCAACGAAGCGGGGGACCTCGAACACCGGGGAGCTGTTTTTT.

This chain links TRBV9 with TRBJ1-2; 8 bases line up with TRBD1. Germline V CDR1 and CDR2: SGDLS, YYNGEE. The CDR3 loop spans 14 amino acids. The J segment lost 2 bases and the V segment lost 4 bases, leaving 4 bases of the junction unmatched. The CDR3 loop is CASSPWTGNYGYTF. DNA for the CDR3: TGTGCCAGCAGCCCTTGGACAGGGAACTATGGCTACACCTTC. The full variable domain, completed using reference TRBV9 and TRBJ1-2, is DSGVTQTPKHLITATGQRVTLRCSPRSGDLSVYWYQQSLDQGLQFLIQYYNGEERAKGNILERFSAQQFPDLHSELNLSSLELGDSALYFCASSPWTGNYGYTFGSGTRLTVV.

The genes are TRBV11-2 and TRBJ2-1, with 9 bases identical to TRBD2. CDR1 is SGHAT, CDR2 FQNNGV, per germline. The CDR3 has 16 residues. V was pared by 3 bases and J by 0 bases, with 3 bases of the junction left unmatched. Written as DNA, the CDR3 is TGTGCCAGCAGCTTCCGCGGGGGGGCCTCCTACAATGAGCAGTTCTTC. It specifies CASSFRGGASYNEQFF.